The 32 T cell receptor beta chains given below trace back to one sample, sequenced in a study of blood T cell repertoires in COVID-19. Using immunoSEQ multiplex PCR, the repertoire was profiled, and TCRdb retains in-frame clones only, with some absent. The sample comprises 150,000 to 200,000 clones, 86% of which are singletons, and roughly 8.7% rests with the top ten. What was sequenced was PBMCs or T cells enriched from blood (not recorded which). These receptor sequences come from a woman between 25 and 40 years old who had recovered from COVID-19.

This chain uses TRBV29-1 with TRBJ1-1; the match to TRBD1 covers 10 bases. V was pared by 7 bases and J by 5 bases, with 13 bases of the junction left unmatched. The CDR3 has 15 residues. The germline V gene encodes CDR1 SQVTM and CDR2 ANQGSEA. The DNA of the CDR3 is TGCAGCGCTTATCCCTGGACAGGGGGTTTAACTGAAGCTTTCTTT. Residues: CSAYPWTGGLTEAFF.

The chain joins TRBV29-1 to TRBJ1-2, with a tentative D call TRBD1 (6 bases). V shed 7 bases and J shed 3 bases, with 18 bases lying between them. Germline-derived CDR1 and CDR2 are SQVTM and ANQGSEA. This CDR3 comprises 14 residues. CDR3 DNA sequence: TGCAGCGCTCCTTTGACAGGCCTGTACTATGGCTACACCTTC. Protein: CSAPLTGLYYGYTF. Looking up the rest from reference TRBV29-1 and TRBJ1-2 gives the full variable domain: SAVISQKPSRDICQRGTSLTIQCQVDSQVTMMFWYRQQPGQSLTLIATANQGSEATYESGFVIDKFPISRPNLTFSTLTVSNMSPEDSSIYLCSAPLTGLYYGYTFGSGTRLTVV.

CDR3 nucleotide sequence: TGTGCCAGCAGCCAGGGGGGACAGCGATACTATGGCTACACCTTC. This codes for CASSQGGQRYYGYTF. The chain combines TRBV4-2 with TRBJ1-2; 7 bases fit TRBD1. V was clipped by 3 bases and J by 3 bases; unmatched bases: 7. The CDR3 is made up of 15 amino acids. Germline V gene lookup returns CDR1 LGHNA and CDR2 YNFKEQ.

The chain uses TRBV9 and TRBJ2-3; D possibly corresponds to TRBD1 (6 bases). Germline V gene sequence: CDR1 SGDLS, CDR2 YYNGEE. The V end was cut by 3 bases, the J end by 0 bases, with 14 bases between. This CDR3 has 16 residues. The CDR3 DNA reads as TGTGCCAGCAGCGAACAGGGAGATTCTAGCACAGATACGCAGTATTTT. Its protein is CASSEQGDSSTDTQYF.

The V gene is TRBV11-3, the J gene TRBJ2-3, with D hard to call. The CDR3 is made up of 17 amino acids. V lost 1 base to trimming and J lost 0 bases, with 14 bases between them. The germline V gene has CDR1 SGHNT and CDR2 YENEEA. CDR3 coding DNA: TGTGCCAGCAGCTTAGGAGCTTCTAGTCCCAGCACAGATACGCAGTATTTT. The encoded protein is CASSLGASSPSTDTQYF.

The V and J genes are TRBV19 and TRBJ2-3; D is unclear. With 7 bases removed from V and 4 bases from J, the gap between germline ends came to 12 bases. Germline loops: CDR1 LNHDA, CDR2 SQIVND (reference sequence). The CDR3 is 13 amino acids. CDR3 nucleotide sequence: TGTGCCAGTACGGCAGGATGGGCAGATACGCAGTATTTT. As protein: CASTAGWADTQYF.

The chain employs TRBV25-1 and TRBJ2-2; 7 bases map to TRBD2. CDR3 size: 15 residues. The germline V gene encodes CDR1 MGHDK and CDR2 SYGVNS. The junction had 4 bases not matched to a gene; V was cut back by 1 base and J by 5 bases. The CDR3: CASSEFLGGTGELFF. CDR3 DNA: TGTGCCAGCAGTGAATTCCTGGGGGGGACCGGGGAGCTGTTTTTT.

This chain connects TRBV6-2 or TRBV6-3 to TRBJ2-7; 10 bases agree with TRBD2. Germline trimming cut 4 bases from V and 3 bases from J; bases unmatched to any gene: 3. Germline V CDR1 and CDR2: MNHEY, SVGEGT. The length of the CDR3 is 14 residues. The CDR3 loop reads CASSSRLAGYEQYF. CDR3 in DNA: TGTGCCAGCAGTTCAAGACTAGCGGGCTACGAGCAGTACTTC.

This clone showed up just a few times. The chain uses TRBV5-1 and TRBJ2-7, with 15 nucleotides matching TRBD2. Germline CDR1 reads SGHRS; CDR2 reads YFSETQ. This CDR3 region has 18 residues. J was trimmed by 1 base and V by 4 bases; bases with no gene match: 9. The CDR3 loop is CASSQPGLAGGWSYEQYF. The CDR3 DNA reads as TGCGCCAGCAGCCAACCGGGACTAGCGGGAGGATGGTCCTACGAGCAGTACTTC. The full variable domain, with the rest looked up from reference TRBV5-1 and TRBJ2-7, is KAGVTQTPRYLIKTRGQQVTLSCSPISGHRSVSWYQQTPGQGLQFLFEYFSETQRNKGNFPGRFSGRQFSNSRSEMNVSTLELGDSALYLCASSQPGLAGGWSYEQYFGPGTRLTVT.

The J gene is TRBJ1-2, the V gene TRBV4-1; D call uncertain. Germline V CDR1 and CDR2: MGHRA, YSYEKL. Between the trimmed V and J ends, which lost 5 bases and 5 bases, there was a span of 15 bases. The CDR3 consists of 14 residues. The CDR3 reads CASSTAPPVYGYTF. The DNA for the CDR3 is TGCGCCAGCAGCACCGCTCCCCCAGTGTATGGCTACACCTTC.

V usage is TRBV28 and J usage is TRBJ1-4, with 7 bases identical to TRBD1. The CDR3 sequence is 20 residues long. Germline assignment: CDR1 MDHEN and CDR2 SYDVKM. V was pared by 4 bases and J by 6 bases, with 23 bases of the junction left unmatched. DNA for the CDR3: TGTGCCAGCAGTTCGACCCGGGGGAAAGGGGGCGAAGGTTCCGATGAAAAACTGTTTTTT. Protein product: CASSSTRGKGGEGSDEKLFF.

The chain joins TRBV19 to TRBJ2-1; D is possibly TRBD2 (5 bases). Trimming shortened V by 3 bases and J by 0 bases, and 6 bases separated the two germline ends. The CDR3 consists of 14 residues. Per germline, CDR1 LNHDA and CDR2 SQIVND (reference sequence). The chain's CDR3 is CASSMGSSYNEQFF. In DNA, the CDR3 is TGTGCCAGTAGTATGGGGAGCTCCTACAATGAGCAGTTCTTC. The full variable domain, its missing parts supplied by reference TRBV19 and TRBJ2-1, is DGGITQSPKYLFRKEGQNVTLSCEQNLNHDAMYWYRQDPGQGLRLIYYSQIVNDFQKGDIAEGYSVSREKKESFPLTVTSAQKNPTAFYLCASSMGSSYNEQFFGPGTRLTVL.

J is TRBJ2-3 and V is TRBV4-1; possibly TRBD2 for D (6 bases). The length of the CDR3 is 17 residues. V was trimmed by 0 bases and J by 3 bases, leaving 16 bases between them. The germline CDR1 and CDR2 sequences are MGHRA and YSYEKL. For the CDR3, the DNA is TGCGCCAGCAGCCAAGATCCCAGCGGGTTACCTACAGATACGCAGTATTTT. Encoded protein: CASSQDPSGLPTDTQYF.

The rearrangement uses TRBV19 and TRBJ2-2, with a tentative D call TRBD1 (5 bases). This CDR3 contains 12 residues. The germline V and J ends were trimmed by 6 bases and 4 bases, with 6 bases remaining between them. Germline lookup yields CDR1 LNHDA and CDR2 SQIVND (reference sequence). This chain's CDR3 is CASRTATGELFF. CDR3 DNA: TGTGCCAGTAGGACAGCCACCGGGGAGCTGTTTTTT. The full variable domain, completed using reference TRBV19 and TRBJ2-2, is DGGITQSPKYLFRKEGQNVTLSCEQNLNHDAMYWYRQDPGQGLRLIYYSQIVNDFQKGDIAEGYSVSREKKESFPLTVTSAQKNPTAFYLCASRTATGELFFGEGSRLTVL.

The chain is built from TRBV29-1 and TRBJ2-7; 9 nucleotides agree with TRBD1. In germline, CDR1 is SQVTM, CDR2 ANQGSEA. Unmatched junction bases numbered 10, after V lost 5 bases and J lost 8 bases. This CDR3 has 13 residues. The CDR3 bases are TGCAGCGTTTCGACCGGGACAGGGAACCAGCAGTACTTC. It codes for CSVSTGTGNQQYF.

This chain uses TRBV19 with TRBJ1-1; tentatively, D is TRBD1 (6 bases). The CDR3 runs to 13 residues. Germline assignment: CDR1 LNHDA and CDR2 SQIVND (reference sequence). Between the trimmed V and J ends, which lost 3 bases and 1 base, there was a span of 6 bases. The CDR3 DNA reads as TGTGCCAGTAGTATGACAGGGAACACTGAAGCTTTCTTT. Encoded protein: CASSMTGNTEAFF.

The chain links TRBV28 to TRBJ2-3, with TRBD1 matching over 7 bases. The CDR3 runs to 14 residues. The V gene end was trimmed by 4 bases and the J gene end by 2 bases; junction bases not matched to a gene: 3. Germline V lookup: CDR1 MDHEN, CDR2 SYDVKM. The CDR3 sequence is CASSSGTVTDTQYF. In DNA, the CDR3 is TGTGCCAGCAGTTCCGGGACAGTCACAGATACGCAGTATTTT.

V gene TRBV9 combines with J gene TRBJ2-3; 10 positions agree with TRBD2. The CDR3 totals 16 residues. V lost 0 bases to trimming and J lost 4 bases; unmatched junction nucleotides: 5. The germline gives CDR1 SGDLS, CDR2 YYNGEE. Here the CDR3 reads CASSVETSGNPDTQYF. The CDR3, as DNA: TGTGCCAGCAGCGTAGAAACTAGCGGGAACCCAGATACGCAGTATTTT.

The rearrangement uses TRBV5-4 and TRBJ2-5, with no clear D. This CDR3 has 16 residues. Germline CDR1 is SGHNT and CDR2 is YYREEE (reference sequence). V gave up 1 base and J gave up 1 base, with 14 bases separating them. The CDR3 bases are TGTGCCAGCAGCTTGATTGCTGAGCTTCCCCAAGAGACCCAGTACTTC. Translation gives CASSLIAELPQETQYF.

The chain uses TRBV3-1 (or the pseudogene TRBV3-2) and TRBJ1-6, with 7 positions matching TRBD1. Germline CDR1 is LGHDT and CDR2 is YNNKEL (reference sequence). The CDR3 extends over 15 amino acids. With V trimmed by 3 bases and J by 4 bases, 3 bases remained unmatched. The CDR3 DNA sequence: TGTGCCAGCAGCCACTCGGGACAGTATAATTCACCCCTCCACTTT. It codes for CASSHSGQYNSPLHF.

This chain joins TRBV11-2 and TRBJ1-3, with 7 positions matching TRBD1. This CDR3 is 12 amino acids long. V lost 4 bases and J lost 11; bases outside the gene matches: 5. Germline-derived CDR1 and CDR2 are SGHAT and FQNNGV. The CDR3 spells CASSSQGEAIYF. The CDR3, as DNA: TGTGCCAGCAGCTCCCAGGGGGAGGCCATATATTTT.

J is TRBJ2-2 and V is TRBV28; no firm D call. V lost 7 bases, J lost 5 bases, and 20 bases lay in between. The germline V gene has CDR1 MDHEN and CDR2 SYDVKM. The CDR3 consists of 16 residues. The CDR3 DNA follows: TGTGCCAGCACCCCCATAGGCAGGAAGGTGACCGGGGAGCTGTTTTTT. Amino acids: CASTPIGRKVTGELFF.

The chain joins TRBV3-1 (or the pseudogene TRBV3-2) to TRBJ2-7; 13 nucleotides line up with TRBD2. Germline loops: CDR1 LGHDT, CDR2 YNNKEL (reference sequence). The CDR3 runs 15 residues. V lost 6 bases, J lost 2 bases, and 4 bases stayed unmatched. The CDR3 DNA reads TGTGCCAGCAGACCTGGACTAGCGGGAGCCTACGAGCAGTACTTC. It is translated as CASRPGLAGAYEQYF.

CDR3 loop: CASSLAPGQAPNTEAFF. CDR3 sequence (DNA): TGTGCCAGCAGCTTAGCGCCGGGACAGGCGCCGAACACTGAAGCTTTCTTT. The rearrangement links TRBV13 to TRBJ1-1, with 8 bases lining up with TRBD1. Trimming took 1 base from V and 1 from J; bases not matched to a gene: 8. Germline assignment: CDR1 PRHDT and CDR2 FYEKMQ (reference sequence). This CDR3 has 17 amino acids. The full variable domain, its missing parts supplied by reference TRBV13 and TRBJ1-1, is AAGVIQSPRHLIKEKRETATLKCYPIPRHDTVYWYQQGPGQDPQFLISFYEKMQSDKGSIPDRFSAQQFSDYHSELNMSSLELGDSALYFCASSLAPGQAPNTEAFFGQGTRLTVV.

The gene calls are TRBV29-1 and TRBJ2-1; 9 bases fit TRBD2. V was clipped by 6 bases and J by 0 bases; unmatched bases: 9. The CDR3 contains 16 residues. The V gene's germline CDR1 is SQVTM and CDR2 ANQGSEA. Here the CDR3 DNA reads TGCAGCGTCTCCTCGCTAGCGGGACCCTCCTACAATGAGCAGTTCTTC. The encoded protein is CSVSSLAGPSYNEQFF.

The gene calls are TRBV5-8 and TRBJ2-1, with D uncertain. Germline V gene lookup returns CDR1 SGHTS and CDR2 YDEGEE. CDR3 size: 12 residues. V was clipped by 0 bases and J by 10 bases, with 8 bases between them. The DNA for the CDR3 is TGTGCCAGCAGCTTGGCCTACCACGAGCAGTTCTTC. Its protein is CASSLAYHEQFF.

The V gene is TRBV12-5, the J gene TRBJ2-3, with TRBD2 matching 9 bases. V was clipped by 1 base and J by 3 bases; unmatched bases: 5. Germline V lookup: CDR1 LGHNT, CDR2 FRNRAP. This CDR3 is 16 amino acids long. For the CDR3, the DNA is TGTGCTAGTGGTTTGGGCCTAGCGGGATCAACAGATACGCAGTATTTT. Protein sequence: CASGLGLAGSTDTQYF.

This clone was seen a handful of times. The rearrangement joins TRBV28 to TRBJ2-5; D possibly corresponds to TRBD1 (5 bases). The germline V gene encodes CDR1 MDHEN and CDR2 SYDVKM. The CDR3 has 14 amino acids. V was clipped by 6 bases and J by 3 bases, with 14 bases between them. CDR3 amino acids: CASSRQTAKETQYF. Here the CDR3 DNA reads TGTGCCAGCAGCCGACAGACAGCGAAAGAGACCCAGTACTTC. Combining the CDR3 with reference TRBV28 and TRBJ2-5 gives the whole variable domain DVKVTQSSRYLVKRTGEKVFLECVQDMDHENMFWYRQDPGLGLRLIYFSYDVKMKEKGDIPEGYSVSREKKERFSLILESASTNQTSMYLCASSRQTAKETQYFGPGTRLLVL.

The chain couples TRBV14 to TRBJ1-6; no clear D. This CDR3 has 15 residues. Germline V gives CDR1 SGHDN, CDR2 FVKESK. Deletions cut 0 bases from V and 6 bases from J, with 9 bases between. The CDR3 sequence: CASSQDLGGNSPLHF. CDR3 coding DNA: TGTGCCAGCAGCCAAGATCTGGGAGGTAATTCACCCCTCCACTTT.

The chain carries TRBV6-4 and TRBJ2-2; 14 nucleotides agree with TRBD2. CDR1 is MRHNA and CDR2 is SNTAGT in the germline V gene. This CDR3 is 16 amino acids long. Trimming at V came to 6 bases and at J to 5 bases, leaving 5 bases not matched to a gene. The CDR3 is CASSEGLAGETGELFF. CDR3 bases: TGTGCCAGCAGCGAGGGACTAGCGGGGGAGACCGGGGAGCTGTTTTTT.

This sequence joins TRBV2 and TRBJ1-1, with D hard to call. CDR1 and CDR2 from the germline V gene are SNHLY and FYNNEI. Between the trimmed V and J ends, which lost 8 bases and 0 bases, there was a span of 13 bases. The CDR3 has 14 amino acids. CDR3 amino acids: CASSRGRMNTEAFF. The CDR3 DNA reads as TGTGCCAGCTCCCGGGGTCGGATGAACACTGAAGCTTTCTTT. Supplemented by reference TRBV2 and TRBJ1-1, the full variable domain reads EPEVTQTPSHQVTQMGQEVILRCVPISNHLYFYWYRQILGQKVEFLVSFYNNEISEKSEIFDDQFSVERPDGSNFTLKIRSTKLEDSAMYFCASSRGRMNTEAFFGQGTRLTVV.

This clone appeared once. The DNA for the CDR3 is TGTGCCAGCAGCCCACAAAGGAGTTACAATGAGCAGTTCTTC. It codes for CASSPQRSYNEQFF. The rearrangement links TRBV28 to TRBJ2-1, with D hard to call. The CDR3 has 14 residues. Per germline, CDR1 MDHEN and CDR2 SYDVKM. V was cut by 6 bases and J by 4 bases, with 13 bases left in between.